The present entry profiles one T cell receptor (beta chain) with its context. Its specificity is unknown. Authors of the study amplified TCR beta CDR3 regions from RNA transcripts. When the TCR CDR3 underwent first-round RT-PCR, the HTBI primer set was used. Each CDR3 protein is one row after TCRdb ran MiXCR on the multiplex PCR reads. The sample lists roughly 380,000 distinct CDR3 sequences, roughly 14% occurring once. Germline V gene data show CDR1 as SGHRS and CDR2 as YFSETQ. This CDR3 contains 15 residues. Trimming pared 0 bases from V and 2 bases from J, leaving 8 bases between. These data belong to a study of T cells in Graves' hyperthyroidism and ophthalmopathy. Hyperthyroidism in the patients, aged 18 to 65, was newly diagnosed and under 2 months in duration. Notes on the study in general: Clonotypes that were expanded in thyroid above 0.001 mostly appeared in blood too.

The sequencing sample was made of blood. The V and J genes are TRBV5-1 and TRBJ2-2, with TRBD2 as a possible D gene (5 bases). The sequence was collected from a young man with Graves' hyperthyroidism that later progressed to Graves' ophthalmopathy. CDR3 sequence (DNA): TGCGCCAGCAGCTTGGGGCGGACTAACACCGGGGAGCTGTTTTTT. This codes for CASSLGRTNTGELFF. The variable domain in full, completed from reference TRBV5-1 and TRBJ2-2, reads KAGVTQTPRYLIKTRGQQVTLSCSPISGHRSVSWYQQTPGQGLQFLFEYFSETQRNKGNFPGRFSGRQFSNSRSEMNVSTLELGDSALYLCASSLGRTNTGELFFGEGSRLTVL.